These 20 T cell receptor beta chains were sequenced from one sample in a study of a mutant IDH1 vaccine in newly diagnosed glioma. Their cognate antigens are unknown. Documented time point: week 5, during vaccination. Every vaccine dose comprised 300 ug of mutant IDH1 20-mer peptide plus topical imiquimod. Generated by immunoSEQ multiplex PCR, the TCRdb table keeps only in-frame clones and is missing some. This table has around 50,000 clones, 78% appearing once. The source was PBMCs, collected from a glioma patient whose treatment included an IDH1 peptide vaccine. The receptors come from a man aged 50 or older with glioma.

The rearrangement uses TRBV6-1 and TRBJ2-7; D is uncertain. Per the germline V gene, CDR1 is MNHNS and CDR2 is SASEGT. This CDR3 spans 21 amino acids. Trimming pared 1 base from V and 3 bases from J, leaving 31 bases between. CDR3: CASSEDSSVSARSIVIYEQYF. CDR3 bases: TGTGCCAGCAGTGAAGATTCGTCAGTATCGGCGAGGTCGATTGTGATCTACGAGCAGTACTTC.

V and J are TRBV7-2 and TRBJ1-2, with D possibly being TRBD1 (6 bases). The CDR3 sequence is 11 residues long. V lost 11 bases, J lost 7 bases, and 14 bases lay in between. CDR1 SGHTA and CDR2 FQGNSA come from the germline V gene. Written as DNA, the CDR3 is TGTGCCCGGGGGGCCCCCGGTGGCTACACCTTC. Translating gives CARGAPGGYTF.

The gene calls are TRBV28 and TRBJ2-2; no clear D. Germline lookup yields CDR1 MDHEN and CDR2 SYDVKM. The CDR3 has 12 residues. The V end was cut by 4 bases, the J end by 2 bases, with 2 bases between. CDR3 amino acids: CASSSNTGELFF. The CDR3 DNA reads TGTGCCAGCAGTTCTAACACCGGGGAGCTGTTTTTT.

The chain couples TRBV27 to TRBJ1-2; 8 positions match TRBD1. The germline gives CDR1 MNHEY, CDR2 SMNVEV (reference sequence). J gave up 4 bases and V 6 bases, and 10 bases lay outside the gene matches. The CDR3 has 15 residues. The CDR3 DNA sequence: TGTGCCAGCAGCCCCGACGGACAGGGAAGCTATGGCTACACCTTC. The encoded protein is CASSPDGQGSYGYTF.

The V gene is TRBV30, the J gene TRBJ1-2; D remains unclear. CDR1 is GTSNPN and CDR2 is SVGIG in the germline V gene (reference sequence). V gave up 7 bases and J gave up 6 bases, with 12 bases separating them. The CDR3 totals 11 residues. The CDR3 protein is CASASVNGYTF. The CDR3 DNA follows: TGTGCCTCCGCCTCGGTGAATGGCTACACCTTC.

This clone was counted between two and nine times. The V gene is TRBV2, the J gene TRBJ1-2, with 7 bases identical to TRBD1. Germline V gene data show CDR1 as SNHLY and CDR2 as FYNNEI. V shed 7 bases and J 8 bases; nucleotides not matched to a gene: 13. This CDR3 has 14 amino acids. The CDR3 nucleotides read TGTGCCAGCACCAGACGGGAGGGGGCGAGCGGCTACACCTTC. Encoded protein: CASTRREGASGYTF.

CDR3 loop: CASSRDSVTGTDNEQFF. DNA for the CDR3: TGCGCCAGCAGCCGCGACTCGGTGACAGGGACCGACAATGAGCAGTTCTTC. The chain combines TRBV4-1 with TRBJ2-1, with 7 bases that match TRBD1. Per the germline V gene, CDR1 is MGHRA and CDR2 is YSYEKL. This CDR3 spans 17 amino acids. V was pared by 4 bases and J by 5 bases, with 14 bases of the junction left unmatched.

The chain is built from TRBV6-4 and TRBJ2-2; maybe TRBD2 (6 bases). The CDR3 sequence is 15 residues long. V was shortened by 3 bases and J by 4 bases, with 12 bases between the two germline ends. Germline V lookup: CDR1 MRHNA, CDR2 SNTAGT. This CDR3 reads CASSEGLGGTGELFF. Written as DNA, the CDR3 is TGTGCCAGCAGTGAGGGACTGGGCGGCACCGGGGAGCTGTTTTTT.

The V call is TRBV5-1, the J call TRBJ2-1; D remains ambiguous. The CDR3 runs to 12 residues. The V end was cut by 0 bases, the J end by 10 bases, with 8 bases between. From germline, CDR1 is SGHRS and CDR2 YFSETQ. The DNA for the CDR3 is TGCGCCAGCAGCTTGGGACGCGAGGAGCAGTTCTTC. Encoded protein: CASSLGREEQFF.

The V gene is TRBV6-1, the J gene TRBJ2-3; D unclear. V gave up 2 bases and J gave up 3 bases, with 12 bases separating them. This CDR3 has 15 residues. CDR1 and CDR2 from the germline V gene are MNHNS and SASEGT. The CDR3 region is CASSELVASTDTQYF. The CDR3 DNA follows: TGTGCCAGCAGTGAATTGGTCGCCAGTACAGATACGCAGTATTTT.

The gene calls are TRBV4-3 and TRBJ1-5, with D unclear. There are 15 residues in the CDR3. Trimming took off 0 bases at V and 6 bases at J, with 12 bases between the two ends. Germline values: CDR1 LGHNA, CDR2 YSLEER. CDR3 nucleotides: TGCGCCAGCAGCCAAGATTTAAAGGTTCTTCAGCCCCAGCATTTT. It encodes CASSQDLKVLQPQHF.

The chain carries TRBV28 and TRBJ2-6; TRBD2 is a possible D gene (6 bases). V lost 3 bases and J lost 0, with 15 bases in between. CDR3 size: 18 residues. Germline values: CDR1 MDHEN, CDR2 SYDVKM. Here the CDR3 reads CASSLWGGGASGANVLTF. For the CDR3, the DNA is TGTGCCAGCAGTTTGTGGGGTGGAGGGGCCTCTGGGGCCAACGTCCTGACTTTC.

J is TRBJ2-7 and V is TRBV18; the match to TRBD1 covers 7 bases. CDR1 is KGHSH and CDR2 is LQKENI in the germline V gene. The CDR3 consists of 15 residues. V lost 3 bases and J lost 5; bases outside the gene matches: 10. The CDR3 coding sequence is TGTGCCAGCTCACCCCCCTCCGGACAGGACGACGAGCAGTACTTC. This translates into CASSPPSGQDDEQYF.

This rearrangement joins TRBV5-4 to TRBJ1-4; the match to TRBD1 covers 7 bases. The germline V gene encodes CDR1 SGHNT and CDR2 YYREEE (reference sequence). V shed 5 bases, J shed 8 bases, and the junction held 9 bases outside the gene matches. The length of the CDR3 is 14 residues. DNA for the CDR3: TGTGCCAGCAGTCCCGGACAGGTCGGAGAAAAACTGTTTTTT. This translates into CASSPGQVGEKLFF.

This clone was recorded only once. The chain joins TRBV27 to TRBJ1-2; weak D call: TRBD1 (5 bases). The germline V gene has CDR1 MNHEY and CDR2 SMNVEV (reference sequence). The CDR3 spans 13 residues. Trimming left V 6 bases short and J 8 bases short, with 16 bases between. The CDR3 here is CASRSNGGKGYTF. The DNA of the CDR3 is TGTGCCAGCAGATCCAACGGGGGGAAGGGCTACACCTTC.

The chain has TRBV2 and TRBJ2-7; D is ambiguous. Trimming removed 7 bases from V and 1 base from J, with 8 bases in between. CDR3 size: 12 residues. Germline V gene lookup returns CDR1 SNHLY and CDR2 FYNNEI. Here the CDR3 reads CASMAPSYEQYF. The CDR3 DNA reads TGTGCCAGCATGGCACCATCCTACGAGCAGTACTTC.

This chain uses TRBV21-1 with TRBJ2-1. TRBV21-1 is an annotated pseudogene. The length of the CDR3 is 17 residues. CDR3 coding DNA: TGTGCCAGCAGCCCCAGGGACGACTTGTGCTCCTACAATGAGCAGTTCTTC. The encoded protein is CASSPRDDLCSYNEQFF.

CDR3 sequence reads: CSARRDTQYF. The CDR3 nucleotides read TGCAGTGCTAGAAGAGATACGCAGTATTTT. This chain joins TRBV20-1 and TRBJ2-3; D is undetermined. The germline V and J ends were trimmed by 2 bases and 5 bases, with 2 bases remaining between them. The V gene's germline CDR1 is DFQATT and CDR2 SNEGSKA (reference sequence). The CDR3 is 10 amino acids.

The chain is built from TRBV4-1 and TRBJ2-3; D could derive from TRBD1 or TRBD2 (5 bases each). Trimming took 4 bases from V and 1 from J, leaving 18 bases between them. CDR3 length equals 17 residues. Germline assignment: CDR1 MGHRA and CDR2 YSYEKL. CDR3 sequence (DNA): TGCGCCAGCAGCCTGTCCGGCAAGGGGAGCGGCACAGATACGCAGTATTTT. This sequence encodes CASSLSGKGSGTDTQYF.

This sequence joins TRBV9 and TRBJ1-4; D may be TRBD1 (5 bases). CDR1 SGDLS and CDR2 YYNGEE come from the germline V gene. V was cut by 3 bases and J by 8 bases, with 17 bases left in between. The CDR3 runs to 15 residues. This CDR3 is CASSAGRAGEEKLFF. The DNA of the CDR3 is TGTGCCAGCAGCGCTGGCCGCGCGGGGGAAGAAAAACTGTTTTTT.